Only a few counts were recorded for the clone carrying this T cell receptor beta chain. Its antigen is unknown. Incorporated into the TCR beta cDNA libraries were unique molecular identifiers, which served to reduce PCR and sequencing biases. TCRdb analysed the PCR reads with MiXCR anew, one entry per CDR3 protein. This table has 350,000 to 450,000 distinct CDR3 sequences, less than 40% appearing once. The sample comes from a study of post-analysis software for immune sequencing data. Losses at the gene ends were 3 bases for V and 2 bases for J; bases not matched to a gene: 3. CDR1 and CDR2 (germline): SGHRS, YFSETQ. The CDR3 runs 15 residues. General study results and limits: Strong co-clustering by F measure was seen for same-batch samples. Included in a set of roughly five TRBV segments more frequent in patients than controls were TRBV5-6, TRBV5-1 and TRBV20-1.

J is TRBJ2-5 and V is TRBV5-1, with 11 nucleotides matching TRBD2. The specimen sequenced was blood. The source is a girl aged 10 to 17 with multiple sclerosis. The CDR3 here is CASSWGLAVQETQYF. In DNA form, the CDR3 reads TGCGCCAGCAGCTGGGGACTAGCGGTACAAGAGACCCAGTACTTC.